One and the same sample provided the 23 T cell receptor beta chains below, sequenced in a study of technical replicates of blood from several donors. Produced via immunoSEQ multiplex PCR; TCRdb's table is partial and in-frame only. Of 60,000 to 80,000 clones in the sample, approximately 86% were seen once. The sample comprised PBMCs. These receptor sequences come from a human donor in good health. Some clones in this sample may be carry-over from other donors' samples.

This chain uses TRBV5-6 with TRBJ2-7, with 8 bases that match TRBD1. J lost 1 base, V lost 5 bases, and 2 bases had no gene match. From germline, CDR1 is SGHDT and CDR2 YYEEEE. The length of the CDR3 is 13 residues. The CDR3 DNA sequence: TGTGCCAGCAGTTACAGGGGGTCCTACGAGCAGTACTTC. Translated: CASSYRGSYEQYF.

The rearrangement joins TRBV15 to TRBJ2-3; the D gene is possibly TRBD2 (6 bases). Germline V CDR1 and CDR2: LNHNV, YYDKDF (reference sequence). Trimming took 2 bases from V and 2 from J, leaving 14 bases between them. CDR3 length equals 16 residues. The CDR3 sequence: CATSRQDYLFTDTQYF. The CDR3 DNA follows: TGTGCCACCAGCAGACAGGACTACCTGTTCACAGATACGCAGTATTTT. Together with reference TRBV15 and TRBJ2-3, the CDR3 gives the full variable domain: DAMVIQNPRYQVTQFGKPVTLSCSQTLNHNVMYWYQQKSSQAPKLLFHYYDKDFNNEADTPDNFQSRRPNTSFCFLDIRSPGLGDTAMYLCATSRQDYLFTDTQYFGPGTRLTVL.

This clone was recorded many times. The genes are TRBV10-2 and TRBJ2-3, with TRBD2 as a possible D gene (5 bases). Germline CDR1 is WSHSY and CDR2 is SAAADI. The V end was cut by 9 bases, the J end by 6 bases, with 10 bases between. This CDR3 is 11 amino acids long. CDR3 bases: TGCGCCAGTGGAGAGGGTGATACGCAGTATTTT. Protein product: CASGEGDTQYF.

This clone has just one count. V is TRBV19 and J is TRBJ1-6; no firm D call. Looked up from germline, CDR1 is LNHDA and CDR2 is SQIVND (reference sequence). The CDR3 loop spans 15 amino acids. V lost 10 bases and J 4 bases, leaving 17 bases between the germline ends. DNA of the CDR3: TGTGCCACTACTTCAGCGGACCAATATAATTCACCCCTCCACTTT. Translating gives CATTSADQYNSPLHF. Full variable domain (outside the CDR3, taken from reference TRBV19 and TRBJ1-6): DGGITQSPKYLFRKEGQNVTLSCEQNLNHDAMYWYRQDPGQGLRLIYYSQIVNDFQKGDIAEGYSVSREKKESFPLTVTSAQKNPTAFYLCATTSADQYNSPLHFGNGTRLTVT.

This chain connects TRBV6-1 to TRBJ1-5, with D perhaps TRBD1 (6 bases). V gave up 5 bases and J gave up 4 bases, with 9 bases separating them. Germline V gene sequence: CDR1 MNHNS, CDR2 SASEGT. This CDR3 region has 13 residues. This chain's CDR3 is CASSHDRNQPQHF. CDR3 in DNA: TGTGCCAGCAGTCATGACAGGAATCAGCCCCAGCATTTT.

This clone was observed once. The chain is built from TRBV4-2 and TRBJ1-5, with a possible D match to TRBD1 (5 bases). The germline V and J ends were trimmed by 1 base and 2 bases, with 9 bases remaining between them. This CDR3 spans 15 amino acids. Germline V gene lookup returns CDR1 LGHNA and CDR2 YNFKEQ. The DNA of the CDR3 is TGTGCCAGCAGCCAAGCGGGGGTGGGCAATCAGCCCCAGCATTTT. Translation gives CASSQAGVGNQPQHF.

The table lists this clone with a count of one. The chain has TRBV5-6 and TRBJ2-1, with D possibly being TRBD2 (5 bases). Germline CDR1 is SGHDT and CDR2 is YYEEEE. The CDR3 is made up of 13 amino acids. The V end was cut by 6 bases, the J end by 5 bases, with 12 bases between. The CDR3 spells CASTWTFNNEQFF. The CDR3 coding sequence is TGTGCCAGCACCTGGACTTTTAACAATGAGCAGTTCTTC. The full variable domain, rest sourced from reference TRBV5-6 and TRBJ2-1, is DAGVTQSPTHLIKTRGQQVTLRCSPKSGHDTVSWYQQALGQGPQFIFQYYEEEERQRGNFPDRFSGHQFPNYSSELNVNALLLGDSALYLCASTWTFNNEQFFGPGTRLTVL.

CDR3 in DNA: TGTGCCTGCAGGCACAGGGTTCGGACCTACGAGCAGTACTTC. Translated, it gives CACRHRVRTYEQYF. The rearrangement links TRBV30 to TRBJ2-7; possible D gene TRBD1, 6 bases. Germline-derived CDR1 and CDR2 are GTSNPN and SVGIG (reference sequence). V shed 6 bases and J shed 2 bases, with 17 bases lying between them. CDR3 length: 14 residues.

The genes are TRBV5-6 and TRBJ2-2; no clear D. The V gene lost 4 bases and the J gene lost 3 bases, with 13 bases spanning the gap. Germline V gene sequence: CDR1 SGHDT, CDR2 YYEEEE. The CDR3 is 15 residues long. CDR3: CASSIATVDTGELFF. In DNA, the CDR3 is TGTGCCAGCAGCATAGCTACGGTGGACACCGGGGAGCTGTTTTTT.

The V call is TRBV6-5, the J call TRBJ2-7, with D possibly being TRBD1 (6 bases). With 6 bases removed from V and 2 bases from J, the gap between germline ends came to 17 bases. Germline-derived CDR1 and CDR2 are MNHEY and SVGAGI. CDR3 length equals 15 residues. The CDR3 is CASSFRGRGTYEQYF. The CDR3 DNA reads as TGTGCCAGCAGCTTCAGGGGTAGGGGAACCTACGAGCAGTACTTC.

The chain links TRBV7-6 to TRBJ2-3, with D possibly TRBD2 on 5 matching bases. V was clipped by 1 base and J by 3 bases, with 11 bases between them. The CDR3 sequence is 15 residues long. The germline CDR1 and CDR2 sequences are SGHVS and FNYEAQ. The CDR3 here is CASSLDGGRTDTQYF. The CDR3 DNA sequence: TGTGCCAGCAGCTTAGATGGAGGCAGGACAGATACGCAGTATTTT. Drawing the rest from reference TRBV7-6 and TRBJ2-3, the complete variable domain is GAGVSQSPRYKVTKRGQDVALRCDPISGHVSLYWYRQALGQGPEFLTYFNYEAQQDKSGLPNDRFSAERPEGSISTLTIQRTEQRDSAMYRCASSLDGGRTDTQYFGPGTRLTVL.

The V and J genes are TRBV6-6 and TRBJ2-5; 14 bases agree with TRBD2. The CDR3 spans 14 residues. The germline V gene encodes CDR1 MNHNY and CDR2 SVGAGI (reference sequence). V lost 9 bases, J lost 5 bases, and 5 bases stayed unmatched. The CDR3 spells CASGLAGGGETQYF. For the CDR3, the DNA is TGTGCCAGTGGACTAGCGGGGGGAGGGGAGACCCAGTACTTC.

CDR3: CASYRTGGYETQYF. In DNA, the CDR3 is TGCGCCAGCTATCGGACAGGGGGATATGAGACCCAGTACTTC. The chain couples TRBV23-1 to TRBJ2-5; 10 positions match TRBD1. TRBV23-1 is an open reading frame, and its role is uncertain. V shed 8 bases, J shed 5 bases, and the junction held 8 bases outside the gene matches. The CDR3 consists of 14 residues.

This clone was observed once. V usage is TRBV7-2 and J usage is TRBJ1-5; perhaps TRBD1 as D (6 bases). V was trimmed by 2 bases and J by 2 bases, leaving 19 bases between them. Germline CDR1 and CDR2: SGHTA and FQGNSA. The CDR3 runs to 18 residues. CDR3 sequence (DNA): TGTGCCAGCAGCTTAACAGGGTTAGGGCATTATGGCAATCAGCCCCAGCATTTT. Its translation is CASSLTGLGHYGNQPQHF.

The chain combines TRBV18 with TRBJ2-7; D not resolved. CDR1 and CDR2 (germline): KGHSH, LQKENI. This CDR3 is 15 amino acids long. V gave up 2 bases and J gave up 5 bases, with 16 bases separating them. The CDR3 sequence is CASSPESRVSDEQYF. Here the CDR3 DNA reads TGTGCCAGCTCACCAGAGAGCCGCGTTTCGGACGAGCAGTACTTC. The full variable domain, completed using reference TRBV18 and TRBJ2-7, is NAGVMQNPRHLVRRRGQEARLRCSPMKGHSHVYWYRQLPEEGLKFMVYLQKENIIDESGMPKERFSAEFPKEGPSILRIQQVVRGDSAAYFCASSPESRVSDEQYFGPGTRLTVT.

The chain carries TRBV5-4 and TRBJ1-2, with 7 bases aligning to TRBD1. The trim removed 3 bases at V and 2 bases at J, leaving 4 bases unmatched. The CDR3 sequence is 14 residues long. Germline assignment: CDR1 SGHNT and CDR2 YYREEE (reference sequence). The CDR3 loop reads CASSSRTGNYGYTF. CDR3 DNA sequence: TGTGCCAGCAGCTCCCGGACAGGAAACTATGGCTACACCTTC.

This chain joins TRBV25-1 and TRBJ1-1, with D tentatively TRBD1 (6 bases). CDR1 is MGHDK and CDR2 is SYGVNS in the germline V gene. This CDR3 spans 14 amino acids. V shed 3 bases and J shed 3 bases, with 11 bases lying between them. In DNA form, the CDR3 reads TGTGCCAGCAGTGATTGGACAGACTACACTGAAGCTTTCTTT. Translation: CASSDWTDYTEAFF.

The chain recombines TRBV6-5 with TRBJ2-7; 11 bases map to TRBD2. The J segment lost 13 bases and the V segment lost 6 bases, leaving 5 bases of the junction unmatched. This CDR3 is built from 11 residues. CDR1 is MNHEY and CDR2 is SVGAGI in the germline V gene. CDR3 nucleotides: TGTGCCAGCAGGACTAGCGGGGTAACCTACTTC. The encoded protein is CASRTSGVTYF.

Worth noting for this clone: The junction departs from germline at one end; a sequencing error may be responsible. V usage is TRBV5-6 and J usage is TRBJ2-6, with D tentatively TRBD1 (6 bases). The CDR3 runs to 16 residues. Germline lookup yields CDR1 SGHDT and CDR2 YYEEEE. CDR3 DNA sequence: TGTGCCAGCACCTTGGGGGCCCGGGGAGGGGCCAACGTCCTGACTTTC. Its translation: CASTLGARGGANVLTF.

The rearrangement links TRBV11-2 to TRBJ1-3; D call uncertain. The ends were cut back, 1 base at V and 0 bases at J, with 10 bases in the middle. The CDR3 runs 16 residues. CDR1 is SGHAT, CDR2 FQNNGV, per germline. The CDR3 sequence: CASSLARGGSGNTIYF. The CDR3 region has the DNA TGTGCCAGCAGCTTAGCACGCGGAGGCTCTGGAAACACCATATATTTT.

The J gene is TRBJ1-1, the V gene TRBV7-9, with a tentative D call TRBD1 (5 bases). This CDR3 has 14 amino acids. CDR1 and CDR2 (germline): SEHNR, FQNEAQ (reference sequence). The V end was cut by 4 bases, the J end by 10 bases, with 19 bases between. The CDR3 DNA sequence: TGTGCCAGCAGCTCCCTCAGGGTGTGGCCCACAGCTTTCTTT. Its protein is CASSSLRVWPTAFF.

The chain couples TRBV19 to TRBJ1-2, with 9 bases identical to TRBD1. Germline V CDR1 and CDR2: LNHDA, SQIVND (reference sequence). The ends lost 1 base at V and 7 bases at J; junction bases unmatched: 10. The CDR3 covers 16 residues. CDR3 sequence: CASSIVHRTGDRGYTF. CDR3 coding DNA: TGTGCCAGTAGTATAGTCCACCGGACAGGGGATCGTGGCTACACCTTC.

The chain carries TRBV6-5 and TRBJ2-7, with 7 bases aligning to TRBD1. Germline CDR1 MNHEY, CDR2 SVGAGI. The ends lost 5 bases at V and 2 bases at J; junction bases unmatched: 6. CDR3 length equals 14 residues. DNA for the CDR3: TGTGCCAGCAGTGGACAGGCAGGACCCTACGAGCAGTACTTC. This codes for CASSGQAGPYEQYF.